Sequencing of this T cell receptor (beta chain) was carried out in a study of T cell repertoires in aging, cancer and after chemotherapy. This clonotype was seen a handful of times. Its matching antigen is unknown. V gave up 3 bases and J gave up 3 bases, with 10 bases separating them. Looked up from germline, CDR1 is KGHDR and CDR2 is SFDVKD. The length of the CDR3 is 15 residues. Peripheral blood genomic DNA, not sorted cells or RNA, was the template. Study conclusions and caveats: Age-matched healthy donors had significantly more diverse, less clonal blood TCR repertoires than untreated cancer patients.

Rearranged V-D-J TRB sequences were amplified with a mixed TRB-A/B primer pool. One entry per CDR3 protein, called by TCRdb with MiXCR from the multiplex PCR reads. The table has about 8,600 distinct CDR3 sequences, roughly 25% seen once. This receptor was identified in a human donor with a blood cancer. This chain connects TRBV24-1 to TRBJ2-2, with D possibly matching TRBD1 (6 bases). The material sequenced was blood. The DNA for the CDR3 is TGTGCCACCAGTGATCCAGGGGAGCACACCGGGGAGCTGTTTTTT. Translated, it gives CATSDPGEHTGELFF.